A selection of T cell receptor beta chains follows, all from one sample in a study of T cells after yellow fever vaccination. TCRdb reprocessed the 5' RACE reads with MiXCR, giving one entry per CDR3 protein. Among some 240,000 distinct CDR3 sequences listed, roughly 4% were seen once. The sample was PBMCs, taken 15 days after the yellow fever booster vaccination. The receptors derive from a young man who received the YFV17D yellow fever vaccine. Each CDR3 is given with its conserved first and last residue. D genes are given only for firm matches. Clone sizes are shown as how often the clone was seen (once, few, many) or a class if it is expanded.

cdr3_length | d_call | clone_size | j_call | v_call | cdr3_aa | cdr3_nt
11 | - | many | TRBJ1-5 | TRBV29-1 | CSAGENQPQHF | TGCAGCGCAGGAGAGAATCAGCCCCAGCATTTT
14 | - | many | TRBJ2-5 | TRBV12-3/TRBV12-4 | CASSLRAGEETQYF | TGTGCCAGCAGTTTACGGGCAGGGGAAGAGACCCAGTACTTC
13 | - | few | TRBJ1-5 | TRBV20-1 | CSALGDSNQPQHF | TGCAGTGCTTTGGGGGATAGCAATCAGCCCCAGCATTTT
12 | - | many | TRBJ2-7 | TRBV6-2/TRBV6-3 | CASDNGSYEQYF | TGTGCCAGCGATAACGGCTCCTACGAGCAGTACTTC
13 | TRBD1 | many | TRBJ1-2 | TRBV5-1 | CASRKTGEYGYTF | TGCGCCAGCAGGAAGACAGGGGAATATGGCTACACCTTC
15 | TRBD1 | many | TRBJ2-7 | TRBV12-3/TRBV12-4 | CASRLGQGYMDEQYF | TGTGCCAGCAGATTAGGACAGGGATATATGGACGAGCAGTACTTC
15 | TRBD1 | many | TRBJ1-2 | TRBV12-3/TRBV12-4 | CASRSPWDRGYGYTF | TGTGCCAGCAGGTCGCCCTGGGACAGGGGATATGGCTACACCTTC
14 | TRBD2 | many | TRBJ2-3 | TRBV6-5 | CASRWTSDTDTQYF | TGTGCCAGCAGATGGACTAGCGACACAGATACGCAGTATTTT
14 | - | many | TRBJ1-5 | TRBV28 | CASSSPRGNQPQHF | TGTGCCAGCAGTTCGCCCAGGGGCAATCAGCCCCAGCATTTT
13 | - | many | TRBJ1-2 | TRBV6-5 | CASSNTGLGGYTF | TGTGCCAGCAGTAATACAGGGTTGGGTGGCTACACCTTC
14 | - | many | TRBJ2-5 | TRBV5-4 | CASSLPGVKETQYF | TGTGCCAGCAGCTTGCCGGGGGTAAAAGAGACCCAGTACTTC